The present TCR beta chain was sequenced within a study of cytomegalovirus exposure and HLA in healthy donors. Whole-study findings and limits: A list of 150 or so TCR beta chains associated with cytomegalovirus was given. Specificity for CMV antigens was confirmed in vitro for three of the CMV-associated chains. Reported results showed that the classifier diagnosed cytomegalovirus status with high specificity and sensitivity.

A note on this clone: Its antigen is not known.

The CDR3 has 15 residues. Germline V gene data show CDR1 as SEHNR and CDR2 as FQNEAQ (reference sequence). Trimming took 1 base from V and 7 from J; bases not matched to a gene: 7. TCRdb's table, derived via immunoSEQ multiplex PCR, lists solely in-frame clones and lacks some. The sample has 150,000 to 200,000 clones, around 87% seen once; the top ten hold 1.4%. The receptor's source is a woman aged 25 to 39 in good health and CMV-seronegative. This chain uses TRBV7-9 with TRBJ2-7; the match to TRBD1 covers 10 bases. Material: PBMCs. CDR3: CASSLGQGTGEEQYF. As DNA, the CDR3 is TGTGCCAGCAGCTTAGGACAAGGGACAGGGGAAGAGCAGTACTTC.